One sample yielded the 18 T cell receptor beta chains listed below, sequenced in a study of T cell responses to AZD1222 COVID-19 vaccine. Repertoires were generated with immunoSEQ multiplex PCR, while TCRdb's copy carries only in-frame clones and drops some. This repertoire shows 95,000 to 150,000 clones, around 88% found once; its top ten account for roughly 11%. The sample was peripheral blood, taken on day 0 of MenACWY control vaccination. These TCRs come from an adult in good health.

This rearrangement joins TRBV24-1 to TRBJ2-7, with D possibly matching TRBD1 (6 bases). Germline loops: CDR1 KGHDR, CDR2 SFDVKD. There are 13 residues in the CDR3. Trimming shortened V by 3 bases and J by 3 bases, and 8 bases separated the two germline ends. The CDR3 region has the DNA TGTGCCACCAGTGATCGGACAGACTACGAGCAGTACTTC. It translates to CATSDRTDYEQYF.

The chain is built from TRBV6-5 and TRBJ2-1; 10 nucleotides agree with TRBD2. The CDR3 is 16 amino acids. Germline lookup yields CDR1 MNHEY and CDR2 SVGAGI. Trimming cost V 2 bases and J 4 bases; bases outside gene matches: 5. This chain's CDR3 is CASSYLLAGGYNEQFF. The DNA for the CDR3 is TGTGCCAGCAGTTACCTGTTAGCGGGAGGTTACAATGAGCAGTTCTTC.

The chain is built from TRBV9 and TRBJ2-7; the D gene is possibly TRBD1 (5 bases). Trimming took 2 bases from V and 5 from J, leaving 20 bases between them. Germline CDR1 is SGDLS and CDR2 is YYNGEE. The CDR3 is made up of 16 amino acids. As DNA, the CDR3 is TGTGCCAGCAGCGTCACCGACAGAGCAAGGGCCGACGAGCAGTACTTC. Amino acids: CASSVTDRARADEQYF.

This clone was seen only a few times. The rearrangement joins TRBV27 to TRBJ2-6, with TRBD2 matching 8 bases. Losses at the gene ends were 1 base for V and 0 bases for J; bases not matched to a gene: 5. The CDR3 spans 18 residues. Germline loops: CDR1 MNHEY, CDR2 SMNVEV (reference sequence). The CDR3 DNA is TGTGCCAGCAGTTTATACCGCGGGGGGTCCTCTGGGGCCAACGTCCTGACTTTC. It yields the protein CASSLYRGGSSGANVLTF.

The rearrangement uses TRBV5-5 and TRBJ2-5; TRBD1 might be the D (6 bases). Germline V gene data show CDR1 as SGHKS and CDR2 as YYEKEE (reference sequence). CDR3 length equals 15 residues. Trimming took 2 bases from V and 5 from J, leaving 16 bases between them. The CDR3 DNA is TGTGCCAGCAGCTTCTACAGGGTTTCAGTGGAGACCCAGTACTTC. Amino acid sequence: CASSFYRVSVETQYF.

The rearrangement uses TRBV18 and TRBJ2-7; 10 nucleotides agree with TRBD2. CDR1 and CDR2 from the germline V gene are KGHSH and LQKENI. Trimming took 0 bases from V and 7 from J; bases not matched to a gene: 6. The CDR3 extends over 15 amino acids. CDR3 DNA sequence: TGTGCCAGCTCACCACCGCTAGCGGGAGAATGGGAGCAGTACTTC. It encodes CASSPPLAGEWEQYF.

The chain uses TRBV3-1 (or the pseudogene TRBV3-2) and TRBJ1-1; D is uncertain. This CDR3 has 12 amino acids. V was clipped by 2 bases and J by 7 bases, with 8 bases between them. CDR1 and CDR2 from the germline V gene are LGHDT and YNNKEL (reference sequence). This CDR3 is CASSQPGNEAFF. The CDR3 DNA sequence: TGTGCCAGCAGCCAACCGGGAAATGAAGCTTTCTTT.

V usage is TRBV14 and J usage is TRBJ1-2; 7 bases match TRBD1. J lost 0 bases, V lost 4 bases, and 8 bases had no gene match. Germline CDR1 is SGHDN and CDR2 is FVKESK. This CDR3 spans 16 amino acids. The CDR3 DNA reads as TGTGCCAGCAGCCGAGCGCCGGGACAGACTAACTATGGCTACACCTTC. Translating it yields CASSRAPGQTNYGYTF. The full variable domain, completed using reference TRBV14 and TRBJ1-2, is EAGVTQFPSHSVIEKGQTVTLRCDPISGHDNLYWYRRVMGKEIKFLLHFVKESKQDESGMPNNRFLAERTGGTYSTLKVQPAELEDSGVYFCASSRAPGQTNYGYTFGSGTRLTVV.

The chain is built from TRBV30 and TRBJ2-7, with 11 positions matching TRBD2. J gave up 6 bases and V 4 bases, and 8 bases lay outside the gene matches. The V gene's germline CDR1 is GTSNPN and CDR2 SVGIG (reference sequence). The CDR3 runs 14 residues. The CDR3 here is CAWTLAGGSAEQYF. The CDR3 bases are TGTGCCTGGACTCTAGCGGGAGGATCTGCCGAGCAGTACTTC.

The J gene is TRBJ1-1, the V gene TRBV9; D remains unclear. The CDR3 totals 14 residues. Trimming took off 2 bases at V and 1 base at J, with 9 bases between the two ends. CDR1 and CDR2 (germline): SGDLS, YYNGEE. CDR3 sequence: CASSVKGANTEAFF. The CDR3 DNA reads as TGTGCCAGCAGCGTTAAGGGTGCGAACACTGAAGCTTTCTTT.

V gene TRBV30 combines with J gene TRBJ1-3; D is perhaps TRBD1 (6 bases). Germline V CDR1 and CDR2: GTSNPN, SVGIG (reference sequence). The CDR3 has 15 amino acids. V was cut by 2 bases and J by 0 bases, with 11 bases left in between. CDR3 in DNA: TGTGCCTGGAGTCGACAGGACCTCTCTGGAAACACCATATATTTT. Encoded protein: CAWSRQDLSGNTIYF.

CDR3 in DNA: TGTGCCAGTAGTGGGACGACTACCAATCAGCCCCAGCATTTT. It translates to CASSGTTTNQPQHF. V and J are TRBV19 and TRBJ1-5, with D possibly matching TRBD1 (5 bases). The CDR3 totals 14 residues. From germline, CDR1 is LNHDA and CDR2 SQIVND (reference sequence). V was shortened by 5 bases and J by 3 bases, with 11 bases between the two germline ends.

The chain is built from TRBV2 and TRBJ1-1; 7 nucleotides line up with TRBD1. This CDR3 spans 13 amino acids. The germline V gene has CDR1 SNHLY and CDR2 FYNNEI. Trimming cost V 2 bases and J 7 bases; bases outside gene matches: 4. CDR3 sequence (DNA): TGTGCCAGCAGTGAACAGAACAGGGGTGAAGCTTTCTTT. Its translation: CASSEQNRGEAFF.

The rearrangement links TRBV7-2 to TRBJ1-1; TRBD1 matches at 10 bases. This CDR3 contains 15 residues. Germline CDR1 is SGHTA and CDR2 is FQGNSA. J gave up 3 bases and V 4 bases, and 5 bases lay outside the gene matches. The CDR3 sequence: CASSWKGQGYTEAFF. Here the CDR3 DNA reads TGTGCCAGCAGCTGGAAGGGACAGGGGTACACTGAAGCTTTCTTT.

The chain employs TRBV7-6 and TRBJ1-5, with D maybe TRBD1 (5 bases). V shed 5 bases and J shed 0 bases, with 14 bases lying between them. The V gene's germline CDR1 is SGHVS and CDR2 FNYEAQ. This CDR3 has 16 amino acids. The CDR3 loop reads CASSLGTAYSNQPQHF. Written as DNA, the CDR3 is TGTGCCAGCAGCCTAGGGACTGCCTATAGCAATCAGCCCCAGCATTTT. The whole variable domain, filled in from reference TRBV7-6 and TRBJ1-5, reads GAGVSQSPRYKVTKRGQDVALRCDPISGHVSLYWYRQALGQGPEFLTYFNYEAQQDKSGLPNDRFSAERPEGSISTLTIQRTEQRDSAMYRCASSLGTAYSNQPQHFGDGTRLSIL.

The chain couples TRBV10-3 to TRBJ2-5; D perhaps matches TRBD2 (6 bases). The J call may be incorrect, as the DNA end agrees better with TRBJ2-7. CDR3 size: 13 residues. Germline CDR1 ENHRY, CDR2 SYGVKD. The CDR3 sequence is CAISETSRYEQYF. DNA of the CDR3: TGTGCCATCAGTGAGACTAGCAGGTACGAGCAGTACTTC.

This rearrangement joins TRBV9 to TRBJ1-2; D might be TRBD1 (6 bases). The CDR3 totals 14 residues. Trimming removed 3 bases from V and 4 bases from J, with 13 bases in between. Per germline, CDR1 SGDLS and CDR2 YYNGEE. CDR3 loop: CASSASGTPYGYTF. The CDR3 DNA reads as TGTGCCAGCAGCGCCTCCGGGACACCCTATGGCTACACCTTC.

The chain recombines TRBV6-5 with TRBJ1-1; perhaps TRBD1 as D (6 bases). The germline V gene has CDR1 MNHEY and CDR2 SVGAGI. The CDR3 spans 16 residues. With 0 bases removed from V and 3 bases from J, the gap between germline ends came to 14 bases. The CDR3 DNA is TGTGCCAGCAGTTACTCGAATCAGGGGTGGGACACTGAAGCTTTCTTT. Amino acid sequence: CASSYSNQGWDTEAFF.